The 28 T cell receptor beta chains reported below all come from one sample, sequenced in a study of blood T cell repertoires in COVID-19. The protocol was immunoSEQ multiplex PCR, while the TCRdb copy is restricted to in-frame clones and leaves out a portion. This sample has 300,000 to 450,000 clones, with approximately 89% found just once. The sample consisted of PBMCs or T cells enriched from blood (not recorded which). Receptors originate from a man aged 25 to 40 who had recovered from COVID-19.

The rearrangement joins TRBV6-6 to TRBJ1-5; 8 bases are shared with TRBD1. The J segment lost 3 bases and the V segment lost 5 bases, leaving 12 bases of the junction unmatched. This CDR3 comprises 17 residues. Germline V gene lookup returns CDR1 MNHNY and CDR2 SVGAGI (reference sequence). The CDR3 nucleotides read TGTGCCAGCAGTCAATTTGGACGGACAGGGAACAATCAGCCCCAGCATTTT. Translated, it gives CASSQFGRTGNNQPQHF.

This rearrangement joins TRBV5-1 to TRBJ2-5; TRBD2 agrees at 8 bases. CDR1 is SGHRS, CDR2 YFSETQ, per germline. V lost 4 bases, J lost 5 bases, and 13 bases stayed unmatched. The CDR3 has 16 residues. The CDR3 nucleotides are TGCGCCAGCAGCCCCCAGGTAGCGGGGTGGGAGGAGACCCAGTACTTC. Translated: CASSPQVAGWEETQYF. Together with reference TRBV5-1 and TRBJ2-5, the CDR3 gives the full variable domain: KAGVTQTPRYLIKTRGQQVTLSCSPISGHRSVSWYQQTPGQGLQFLFEYFSETQRNKGNFPGRFSGRQFSNSRSEMNVSTLELGDSALYLCASSPQVAGWEETQYFGPGTRLLVL.

CDR3 bases: TGTGCCAGCAGTCTGAGGGAGGGTCAGCCCCAGCATTTT. This encodes CASSLREGQPQHF. The rearrangement uses TRBV12-3 or TRBV12-4 and TRBJ1-5; D ambiguous. The CDR3 is 13 residues long. V was clipped by 5 bases and J by 6 bases, with 11 bases between them.

The V and J genes are TRBV4-1 and TRBJ1-5; tentatively, D is TRBD1 (5 bases). Deletions cut 3 bases from V and 4 bases from J, with 19 bases between. From germline, CDR1 is MGHRA and CDR2 YSYEKL. The CDR3 sequence is 17 residues long. The CDR3 is CASSQFYPGMKNQPQHF. The CDR3 DNA reads TGCGCCAGCAGCCAGTTTTACCCAGGGATGAAGAATCAGCCCCAGCATTTT.

This clone has just a few counts. This chain joins TRBV4-1 and TRBJ1-5, with D possibly TRBD1 on 5 matching bases. Germline V gene data show CDR1 as MGHRA and CDR2 as YSYEKL. Trimming removed 0 bases from V and 5 bases from J, with 11 bases in between. CDR3 length: 15 amino acids. Written as DNA, the CDR3 is TGCGCCAGCAGCCAAGACGGGAGAGGGGATCAGCCCCAGCATTTT. Encoded protein: CASSQDGRGDQPQHF.

The chain employs TRBV11-2 and TRBJ2-3; D gene unclear. V dropped 1 base and J dropped 5 bases, with 13 bases sitting between them. Germline V CDR1 and CDR2: SGHAT, FQNNGV. This CDR3 is built from 15 residues. Written as DNA, the CDR3 is TGTGCCAGCAGCTTAGCCTACGGAGATGGAGATACGCAGTATTTT. This gives the protein CASSLAYGDGDTQYF.

This clone was seen a few times. The rearrangement uses TRBV13 and TRBJ1-3, with TRBD1 matching 9 bases. Germline CDR1 reads PRHDT; CDR2 reads FYEKMQ (reference sequence). Unmatched junction bases numbered 8, after V lost 4 bases and J lost 4 bases. The CDR3 extends over 16 amino acids. The CDR3 sequence is CASSSQQGAVGNTIYF. As DNA, the CDR3 is TGTGCCAGCAGCTCGCAACAGGGGGCAGTCGGAAACACCATATATTTT.

This clone was detected only once. J is TRBJ1-1 and V is TRBV4-3; 7 nucleotides line up with TRBD1. After removal of 0 bases from V and 4 bases from J, the junction contained 5 bases not matched to a gene. This CDR3 is built from 15 residues. CDR1 is LGHNA and CDR2 is YSLEER in the germline V gene. The CDR3 is CASSQESRGITEAFF. The CDR3 DNA sequence: TGCGCCAGCAGCCAAGAATCCAGGGGGATCACTGAAGCTTTCTTT.

The chain couples TRBV11-2 to TRBJ1-4; D is perhaps TRBD1 (5 bases). The CDR3 extends over 16 amino acids. V dropped 1 base and J dropped 5 bases, with 14 bases sitting between them. Per the germline V gene, CDR1 is SGHAT and CDR2 is FQNNGV. This CDR3 reads CASSLGTTESNEKLFF. The CDR3 coding sequence is TGTGCCAGCAGCTTAGGGACGACAGAGAGCAATGAAAAACTGTTTTTT.

Notes on this clone: An end of the junction does not agree with germline; a read error may underlie this. V is TRBV30 and J is TRBJ2-1; TRBD2 agrees at 15 bases. Germline assignment: CDR1 GTSNPN and CDR2 SVGIG (reference sequence). The CDR3 is 16 residues long. CDR3 region: CAWSGTSGGAYSEQFF. CDR3 DNA: TGTGCCTGGAGTGGGACTAGCGGGGGGGCGTACAGTGAGCAGTTCTTC.

The chain links TRBV18 to TRBJ2-7, with 10 bases aligning to TRBD1. The CDR3 runs 15 residues. The germline CDR1 and CDR2 sequences are KGHSH and LQKENI. With 4 bases clipped from V and 3 bases from J, the junction kept 6 bases outside the gene matches. This chain's CDR3 is CASSLFGTGDYEQYF. As DNA, the CDR3 is TGTGCCAGCTCACTCTTTGGGACAGGGGACTACGAGCAGTACTTC.

The V gene is TRBV19, the J gene TRBJ2-7; 7 nucleotides match TRBD1. Looked up from germline, CDR1 is LNHDA and CDR2 is SQIVND (reference sequence). J was trimmed by 4 bases and V by 5 bases; bases with no gene match: 11. CDR3 length: 15 amino acids. CDR3 region: CASSSLVGQNYEQYF. CDR3 DNA: TGTGCCAGTAGTTCCTTGGTGGGACAGAATTACGAGCAGTACTTC.

The chain links TRBV5-5 to TRBJ2-7; D remains unclear. V lost 1 base, J lost 0 bases, and 17 bases lay in between. Per the germline V gene, CDR1 is SGHKS and CDR2 is YYEKEE (reference sequence). There are 17 residues in the CDR3. In nucleotides, the CDR3 is TGTGCCAGCAGCTTGTACCAGTCGTCCATAAGCTCCTACGAGCAGTACTTC. It encodes CASSLYQSSISSYEQYF.

The chain couples TRBV6-5 to TRBJ1-1, with D hard to call. The CDR3 runs to 13 residues. The germline gives CDR1 MNHEY, CDR2 SVGAGI. With 8 bases removed from V and 5 bases from J, the gap between germline ends came to 15 bases. The CDR3 here is CASRSTAGTEAFF. The CDR3 DNA follows: TGTGCCAGCCGCTCCACGGCCGGGACTGAAGCTTTCTTT.

J is TRBJ1-1 and V is TRBV3-1 (or the pseudogene TRBV3-2); weak D call: TRBD1 (6 bases). Per germline, CDR1 LGHDT and CDR2 YNNKEL (reference sequence). This CDR3 has 16 residues. Trimming cost V 1 base and J 3 bases, with 15 bases left between them. CDR3 protein: CASSQAGGSLDTEAFF. The CDR3 bases are TGTGCCAGCAGCCAAGCTGGGGGCTCGTTGGACACTGAAGCTTTCTTT.

The rearrangement joins TRBV30 to TRBJ1-1; 10 positions match TRBD1. V dropped 0 bases and J dropped 11; count of bases not matched to a gene: 6. The CDR3 has 13 amino acids. Germline V CDR1 and CDR2: GTSNPN, SVGIG (reference sequence). In DNA form, the CDR3 reads TGTGCCTGGAGTGTGGACAGGGGGAGCGACGCTTTCTTT. It yields the protein CAWSVDRGSDAFF.

The chain links TRBV10-3 to TRBJ2-7; TRBD1 matches 8 bases. Germline CDR1 reads ENHRY; CDR2 reads SYGVKD. This CDR3 is built from 14 residues. Trimming at V came to 5 bases and at J to 1 base, leaving 4 bases not matched to a gene. CDR3 nucleotide sequence: TGTGCCATCAGTCCTGACAGGGGATCCTACGAGCAGTACTTC. Protein sequence: CAISPDRGSYEQYF.

The chain combines TRBV30 with TRBJ1-1, with D unclear. The germline V gene has CDR1 GTSNPN and CDR2 SVGIG (reference sequence). V lost 4 bases, J lost 8 bases, and 8 bases lay in between. The length of the CDR3 is 10 residues. In nucleotides, the CDR3 is TGTGCCTGGATGCCGGGGGAAGCTTTCTTT. Protein product: CAWMPGEAFF.

Only one count was recorded for this clone. J is TRBJ2-7 and V is TRBV7-9; 9 bases fit TRBD2. V shed 6 bases, J shed 3 bases, and the junction held 6 bases outside the gene matches. Germline CDR1 reads SEHNR; CDR2 reads FQNEAQ (reference sequence). The CDR3 length is 14 residues. CDR3 nucleotide sequence: TGTGCCAGCAGTTCAAGCGGGAGGAACTACGAGCAGTACTTC. Translated, it gives CASSSSGRNYEQYF.

CDR3 residues: CASSINYGETQYF. The CDR3 bases are TGTGCCAGTAGTATTAACTACGGGGAGACCCAGTACTTC. The chain employs TRBV19 and TRBJ2-5; D not resolved. This CDR3 is 13 amino acids long. With 3 bases removed from V and 5 bases from J, the gap between germline ends came to 10 bases. Germline CDR1 reads LNHDA; CDR2 reads SQIVND (reference sequence).

V usage is TRBV9 and J usage is TRBJ2-3, with 11 nucleotides matching TRBD2. The junction had 2 bases not matched to a gene; V was cut back by 3 bases and J by 2 bases. The CDR3 contains 15 residues. Germline V gene data show CDR1 as SGDLS and CDR2 as YYNGEE. Written as DNA, the CDR3 is TGTGCCAGCAGCGCGGGACTAGCGGACACAGATACGCAGTATTTT. Protein: CASSAGLADTDTQYF.

This clone is a singleton in its sample. The chain recombines TRBV12-3 or TRBV12-4 with TRBJ1-1, with D tentatively TRBD1 (6 bases). Trimming cost V 5 bases and J 5 bases, with 12 bases left between them. The CDR3 contains 13 residues. CDR3 amino acids: CASSPGTLTEAFF. For the CDR3, the DNA is TGTGCCAGCAGTCCCGGGACACTGACTGAAGCTTTCTTT.

The V gene is TRBV19, the J gene TRBJ2-4, with a tentative D call TRBD1 (6 bases). Trimming stripped 4 bases from V and 16 bases from J, with 17 bases between. The CDR3 spans 12 residues. Germline CDR1 reads LNHDA; CDR2 reads SQIVND (reference sequence). The CDR3 sequence is CASSTGAGYSYF. CDR3 sequence (DNA): TGTGCCAGTAGTACAGGGGCAGGGTATTCTTACTTC.

The rearrangement links TRBV18 to TRBJ1-1; D gene unclear. In germline, CDR1 is KGHSH, CDR2 LQKENI. The V and J ends lost 5 bases and 6 bases respectively, with 19 bases between them. The CDR3 sequence is 15 residues long. This CDR3 is CASSASEAGWPEAFF. CDR3 DNA: TGTGCCAGCTCAGCCTCCGAGGCGGGATGGCCTGAAGCTTTCTTT.

This clone was detected once. The genes are TRBV7-9 and TRBJ1-1; D possibly corresponds to TRBD1 (5 bases). The germline V gene encodes CDR1 SEHNR and CDR2 FQNEAQ (reference sequence). Trimming left V 5 bases short and J 3 bases short, with 16 bases between. The CDR3 contains 15 residues. CDR3 DNA sequence: TGTGCCAGCAGCCCCGGGGGAGCTTTGTACACTGAAGCTTTCTTT. It is translated as CASSPGGALYTEAFF. Variable domain in full (rest from reference TRBV7-9 and TRBJ1-1): DTGVSQNPRHKITKRGQNVTFRCDPISEHNRLYWYRQTLGQGPEFLTYFQNEAQLEKSRLLSDRFSAERPKGSFSTLEIQRTEQGDSAMYLCASSPGGALYTEAFFGQGTRLTVV.

The chain is built from TRBV7-8 and TRBJ1-5; TRBD1 agrees at 7 bases. CDR3 length: 18 amino acids. Germline loops: CDR1 SGHVS, CDR2 FQNEAQ. The trim removed 1 base at V and 5 bases at J, leaving 14 bases unmatched. This CDR3 reads CASSLEGAPSTPDQPQHF. CDR3 nucleotides: TGTGCCAGCAGCTTAGAGGGGGCACCTTCAACCCCGGATCAGCCCCAGCATTTT.

CDR3 sequence reads: CASRSPGALYNEQFF. CDR3 nucleotide sequence: TGTGCCAGCAGATCCCCAGGGGCCCTTTACAATGAGCAGTTCTTC. The chain has TRBV2 and TRBJ2-1, with a weak D call TRBD1 (6 bases). Germline CDR1 is SNHLY and CDR2 is FYNNEI. V was trimmed by 6 bases and J by 4 bases, leaving 16 bases between them. The CDR3 sequence is 15 residues long.

The chain employs TRBV7-9 and TRBJ2-7, with 7 bases lining up with TRBD2. The germline V gene has CDR1 SEHNR and CDR2 FQNEAQ (reference sequence). J lost 5 bases, V lost 1 base, and 5 bases had no gene match. CDR3 length equals 14 residues. For the CDR3, the DNA is TGTGCCAGCAGCTTAGGGGGAGGGACCCACGAGCAGTACTTC. This encodes CASSLGGGTHEQYF.